This T cell receptor beta chain was documented in a study of shared clonotypes between healthy human individuals. Looking at the study overall: CD4 naive and memory got three plates each, CD8 naive two, CD8 memory one.

Study-wide points: Among a few donors, approximately 5.4% of naive CD4 clonotypes were found in common. What naive subsets generally showed was a larger estimated richness than memory subsets showed.

Per germline, CDR1 SGHDN and CDR2 FVKESK. V lost 0 bases and J 3 bases, leaving 21 bases between the germline ends. The CDR3 spans 19 residues. As to this clone: Its target is not known.

Samples underwent the assay at deep level. The data were produced by immunoSEQ multiplex PCR, yet TCRdb's version contains in-frame clones alone and is incomplete. The sample holds about 2.4 million clones, over 85% seen once. The sequence was obtained from a man younger than 35 in good health. Some clones in this sample may be carry-over from other donors' samples. The V and J genes are TRBV14 and TRBJ1-3; D gene ambiguous. The specimen was naive CD4+ T cells from PBMCs. Subset indicated: CD45RA+ positively selected. CDR3 coding DNA: TGTGCCAGCAGCCAAGATGGTTATACCGGCAGTTGGATTGGAAACACCATATATTTT. Translating it yields CASSQDGYTGSWIGNTIYF.